The 17 T cell receptor beta chains below all came from one sample that was sequenced in a study of neurological immune-mediated disorders. One entry per CDR3 protein, called by TCRdb with MiXCR from the 5' RACE reads. The top ten clones hold around 4.6% of a sample with 67,000 or so distinct CDR3 sequences, roughly 15% of them seen once. Time point defined: longitudinal time-point 1 (baseline). Sequencing was carried out using PBMCs. Receptors were obtained from a female donor with HTLV-1-associated myelopathy (HAM/TSP).

Comments on this clonotype: A much bigger clone sits one base away, suggesting this may be a read error. The CDR3 spells CASGLVKGERTEDFF. For the CDR3, the DNA is TGTGCTAGTGGTTTGGTTAAGGGGGAGCGCACTGAAGATTTCTTT. The chain combines TRBV12-5 with TRBJ1-1; perhaps TRBD1 as D (6 bases). Germline-derived CDR1 and CDR2 are LGHNT and FRNRAP. CDR3 length: 15 residues.

This clonotype was recorded many times. The V gene is TRBV20-1, the J gene TRBJ2-7; D is unresolved. This CDR3 has 15 amino acids. The V gene's germline CDR1 is DFQATT and CDR2 SNEGSKA (reference sequence). Trimming cost V 2 bases and J 0 bases, with 14 bases left between them. The CDR3 nucleotides are TGCAGTGCTAGAACCGGTTCCCTCAGCTCCTACGAGCAGTACTTC. Amino acid sequence: CSARTGSLSSYEQYF.

This clonotype was detected ten times or more. The genes are TRBV20-1 and TRBJ2-7; no reliable D call. The germline V gene encodes CDR1 DFQATT and CDR2 SNEGSKA (reference sequence). The CDR3 is 14 amino acids. V lost 0 bases to trimming and J lost 3 bases, with 12 bases between them. The CDR3 nucleotides read TGCAGTGCTAGAGATCTTTTACAACACTACGAGCAGTACTTC. Its protein is CSARDLLQHYEQYF.

This clonotype was recorded at least ten times. The rearrangement joins TRBV27 to TRBJ1-2, with D possibly matching TRBD1 (6 bases). Trimming left V 4 bases short and J 6 bases short, with 18 bases between. Germline CDR1 is MNHEY and CDR2 is SMNVEV (reference sequence). The CDR3 runs to 15 residues. The DNA for the CDR3 is TGTGCCAGCAGTTCACAGGGCTCGGGGGTTGATGGCTACACCTTC. This sequence encodes CASSSQGSGVDGYTF.

This clonotype appeared many times. This chain joins TRBV28 and TRBJ2-3; either TRBD1 or TRBD2 may fit D (5 bases each). Trimming took off 4 bases at V and 5 bases at J, with 13 bases between the two ends. Looked up from germline, CDR1 is MDHEN and CDR2 is SYDVKM. This CDR3 region has 14 residues. The CDR3 loop reads CASSWGLGGDTQYF. CDR3 nucleotides: TGTGCCAGCAGTTGGGGCCTAGGAGGAGATACGCAGTATTTT.

The table lists this clonotype with many counts. The CDR3 coding sequence is TGTGCCAGCAGTGTGACAGGGTGGACCGGGGAGCTGTTTTTT. This translates into CASSVTGWTGELFF. The chain employs TRBV2 and TRBJ2-2, with 7 bases fitting TRBD1. The V and J ends lost 4 bases and 5 bases, in that order; junction bases with no gene match: 4. From germline, CDR1 is SNHLY and CDR2 FYNNEI. This CDR3 has 14 residues.

This clonotype was recorded at least ten times. The rearrangement links TRBV5-1 to TRBJ2-1; D unresolved. CDR1 and CDR2 (germline): SGHRS, YFSETQ. With 0 bases removed from V and 7 bases from J, the gap between germline ends came to 14 bases. This CDR3 has 15 amino acids. The CDR3 DNA reads TGCGCCAGCAGCTTGGTTTGGAGAGGTGAAAATGAGCAGTTCTTC. This sequence encodes CASSLVWRGENEQFF.

The table lists this clonotype with many counts. V and J are TRBV4-1 and TRBJ1-4, with D unclear. The CDR3 runs 16 residues. Germline CDR1 is MGHRA and CDR2 is YSYEKL. V was clipped by 0 bases and J by 8 bases, with 16 bases between them. The CDR3, as DNA: TGCGCCAGCAGCCAAGACACTTGGGGAGGAGGAGAAAAACTGTTTTTT. Translation gives CASSQDTWGGGEKLFF.

V is TRBV14 and J is TRBJ2-3; unclear D gene. Germline lookup yields CDR1 SGHDN and CDR2 FVKESK. Trimming took off 2 bases at V and 5 bases at J, with 5 bases between the two ends. The CDR3 is 12 amino acids. CDR3 in amino acids: CASSQSGDTQYF. The DNA of the CDR3 is TGTGCCAGCAGCCAATCCGGAGATACGCAGTATTTT.

Of note for this clonotype: The CDR3 does not end in the conserved phenylalanine or tryptophan, so this is likely a read error. This chain uses TRBV20-1 with TRBJ2-1, with TRBD2 matching 11 bases. Trimming cost V 3 bases and J 7 bases; bases outside gene matches: 5. There are 14 residues in the CDR3. From germline, CDR1 is DFQATT and CDR2 SNEGSKA (reference sequence). CDR3 bases: TGCAGTGCTAGGAGACTAGCGGGGCGTAATGAGCAGTTCTTA. Translating gives CSARRLAGRNEQFL.

Ten or more counts support this clonotype. V gene TRBV3-1 combines with J gene TRBJ2-7; D remains unclear. CDR1 is LGHDT, CDR2 YNNKEL, per germline (reference sequence). The V end was cut by 8 bases, the J end by 3 bases, with 2 bases between. The CDR3 length is 9 residues. DNA for the CDR3: TGTGCCAGCTACTACGAGCAGTACTTC. Translated, it gives CASYYEQYF.

Points on this clonotype: A much larger clone sits a single nucleotide away, making a read error possible. The CDR3: CARSPGLYTGELFF. The CDR3 DNA follows: TGTGCCAGAAGCCCCGGGCTCTACACCGGGGAGCTGTTTTTT. The chain uses TRBV7-2 and TRBJ2-2; D is unclear. Germline V CDR1 and CDR2: SGHTA, FQGNSA. V gave up 9 bases and J gave up 3 bases, with 14 bases separating them. The CDR3 contains 14 residues.

This clonotype came up many times. The rearrangement uses TRBV12-3 or TRBV12-4 and TRBJ2-7; D gene ambiguous. The germline V and J ends were trimmed by 6 bases and 4 bases, with 7 bases remaining between them. There are 11 residues in the CDR3. CDR3 loop: CASSNSYEQYF. The DNA of the CDR3 is TGTGCCAGCAGCAACAGTTACGAGCAGTACTTC.

Many counts were recorded for this clonotype. The V call is TRBV9, the J call TRBJ1-2, with 7 bases fitting TRBD1. The V segment lost 3 bases and the J segment 2 bases; nucleotides outside the gene matches: 1. CDR3 length: 13 residues. Germline V gene data show CDR1 as SGDLS and CDR2 as YYNGEE. CDR3 coding DNA: TGTGCCAGCAGCGCGACAGGGAACTATGGCTACACCTTC. It codes for CASSATGNYGYTF.

The table lists this clonotype with many counts. The rearrangement uses TRBV21-1 and TRBJ2-3. TRBV21-1 is listed as a pseudogene. The CDR3 runs to 16 residues. CDR3 protein: CASSTTSTKRTDTQYF. CDR3 nucleotides: TGTGCCAGCAGCACCACATCGACCAAACGCACAGATACGCAGTATTTT.

This clonotype came up many times. V is TRBV5-1 and J is TRBJ2-7; D gene ambiguous. The CDR3 consists of 14 residues. V shed 0 bases and J shed 2 bases, with 9 bases lying between them. The germline gives CDR1 SGHRS, CDR2 YFSETQ. The DNA of the CDR3 is TGCGCCAGCAGCTTGGATGGCGGACCCTACGAGCAGTACTTC. It encodes CASSLDGGPYEQYF.

This clonotype was seen ten or more times. The chain couples TRBV29-1 to TRBJ1-1; tentative D call: TRBD1 (5 bases). Per germline, CDR1 SQVTM and CDR2 ANQGSEA. V was cut by 3 bases and J by 11 bases, with 22 bases left in between. The CDR3 covers 14 residues. This CDR3 reads CSVDVSGVGARAFF. For the CDR3, the DNA is TGCAGCGTTGACGTTTCCGGGGTAGGGGCCCGGGCTTTCTTT.